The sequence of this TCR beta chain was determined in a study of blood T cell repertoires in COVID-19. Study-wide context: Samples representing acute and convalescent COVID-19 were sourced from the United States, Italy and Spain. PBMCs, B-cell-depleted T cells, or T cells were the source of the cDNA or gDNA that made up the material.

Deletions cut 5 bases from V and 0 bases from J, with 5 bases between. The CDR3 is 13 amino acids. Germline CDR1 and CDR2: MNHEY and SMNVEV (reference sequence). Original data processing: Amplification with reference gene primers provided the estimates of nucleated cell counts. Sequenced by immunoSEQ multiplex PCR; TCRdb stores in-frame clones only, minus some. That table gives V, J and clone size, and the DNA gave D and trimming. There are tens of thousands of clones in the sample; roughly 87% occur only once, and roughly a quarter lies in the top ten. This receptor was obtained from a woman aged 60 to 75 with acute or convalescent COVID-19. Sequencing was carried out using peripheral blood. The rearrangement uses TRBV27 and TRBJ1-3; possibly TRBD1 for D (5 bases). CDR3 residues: CASSGHSGNTIYF. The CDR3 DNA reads TGTGCCAGCAGTGGACACTCTGGAAACACCATATATTTT.